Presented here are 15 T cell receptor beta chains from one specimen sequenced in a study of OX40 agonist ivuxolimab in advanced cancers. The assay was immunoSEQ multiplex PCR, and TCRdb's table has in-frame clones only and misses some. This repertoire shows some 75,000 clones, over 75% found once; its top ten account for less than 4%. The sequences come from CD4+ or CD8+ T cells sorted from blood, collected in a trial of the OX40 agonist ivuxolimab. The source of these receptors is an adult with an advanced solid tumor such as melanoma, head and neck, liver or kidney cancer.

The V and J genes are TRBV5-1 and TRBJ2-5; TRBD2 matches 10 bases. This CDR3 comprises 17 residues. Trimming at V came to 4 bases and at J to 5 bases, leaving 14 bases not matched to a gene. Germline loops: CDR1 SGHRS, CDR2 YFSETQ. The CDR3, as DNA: TGCGCCAGCAGCCCCTCCAGCGGGGGGGCCTTGTGGGAGACCCAGTACTTC. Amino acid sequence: CASSPSSGGALWETQYF.

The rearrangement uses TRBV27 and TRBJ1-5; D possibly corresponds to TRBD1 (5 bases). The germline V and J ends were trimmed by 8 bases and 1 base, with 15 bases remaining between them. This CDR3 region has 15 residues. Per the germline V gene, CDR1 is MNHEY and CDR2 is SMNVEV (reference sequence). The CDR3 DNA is TGTGCCAGCGGCTCTTCCAGGGTGAGCAATCAGCCCCAGCATTTT. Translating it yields CASGSSRVSNQPQHF.

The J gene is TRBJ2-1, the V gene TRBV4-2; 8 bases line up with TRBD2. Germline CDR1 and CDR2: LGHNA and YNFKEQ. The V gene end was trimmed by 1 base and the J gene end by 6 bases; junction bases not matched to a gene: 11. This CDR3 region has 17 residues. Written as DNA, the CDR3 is TGTGCCAGCAGCCAAGTCGGGAGGGGCTTAGAGGGCAATGAGCAGTTCTTC. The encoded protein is CASSQVGRGLEGNEQFF.

The CDR3 bases are TGTGCCAGCAGCGTAGACCCATACCAAGAGACCCAGTACTTC. Translation: CASSVDPYQETQYF. The rearrangement uses TRBV9 and TRBJ2-5; unclear D gene. Germline assignment: CDR1 SGDLS and CDR2 YYNGEE. The CDR3 contains 14 residues. V dropped 0 bases and J dropped 0 bases, with 6 bases sitting between them.

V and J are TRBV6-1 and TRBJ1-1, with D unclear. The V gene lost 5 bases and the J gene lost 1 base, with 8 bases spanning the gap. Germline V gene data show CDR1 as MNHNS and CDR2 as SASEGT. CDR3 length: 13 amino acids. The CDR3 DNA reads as TGTGCCAGCAGTACACAACCGAACACTGAAGCTTTCTTT. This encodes CASSTQPNTEAFF.

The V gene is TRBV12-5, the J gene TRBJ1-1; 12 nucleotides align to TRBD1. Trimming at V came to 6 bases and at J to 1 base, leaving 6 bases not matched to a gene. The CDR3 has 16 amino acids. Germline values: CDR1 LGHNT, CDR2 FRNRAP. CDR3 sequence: CASGRDRGPPNTEAFF. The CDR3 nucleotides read TGTGCTAGTGGCAGGGACAGGGGGCCCCCGAACACTGAAGCTTTCTTT.

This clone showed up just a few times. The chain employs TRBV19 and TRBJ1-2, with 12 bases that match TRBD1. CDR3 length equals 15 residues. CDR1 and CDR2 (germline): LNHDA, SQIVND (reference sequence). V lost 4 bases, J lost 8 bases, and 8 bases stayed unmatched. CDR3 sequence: CASSTGTGGQRGYTF. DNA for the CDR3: TGTGCCAGTAGTACAGGGACAGGGGGCCAAAGGGGCTACACCTTC.

The CDR3 protein is CASSENLATNEKLFF. The CDR3 DNA follows: TGTGCCAGCAGCGAAAACCTTGCAACTAATGAAAAACTGTTTTTT. The J gene is TRBJ1-4, the V gene TRBV7-9, with D unresolved. V gave up 5 bases and J gave up 0 bases, with 10 bases separating them. The length of the CDR3 is 15 residues. CDR1 is SEHNR and CDR2 is FQNEAQ in the germline V gene (reference sequence).

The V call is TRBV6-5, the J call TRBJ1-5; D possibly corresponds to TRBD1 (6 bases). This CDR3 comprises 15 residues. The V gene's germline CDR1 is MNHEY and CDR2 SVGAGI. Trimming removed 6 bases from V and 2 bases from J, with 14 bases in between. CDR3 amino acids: CASSRNRVRNQPQHF. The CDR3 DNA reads TGTGCCAGCAGCCGAAACAGGGTCCGCAATCAGCCCCAGCATTTT.

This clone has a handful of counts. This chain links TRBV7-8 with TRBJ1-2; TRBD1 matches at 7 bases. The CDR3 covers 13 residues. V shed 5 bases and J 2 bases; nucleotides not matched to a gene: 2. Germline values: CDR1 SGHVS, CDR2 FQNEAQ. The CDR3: CASSPDRNYGYTF. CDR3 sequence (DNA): TGTGCCAGCAGCCCGGACAGGAACTATGGCTACACCTTC.

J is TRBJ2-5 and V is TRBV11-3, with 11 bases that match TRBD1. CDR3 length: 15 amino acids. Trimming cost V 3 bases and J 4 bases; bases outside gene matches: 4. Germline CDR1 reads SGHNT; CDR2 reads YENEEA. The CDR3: CASSFSGTGGETQYF. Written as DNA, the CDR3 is TGTGCCAGCAGCTTCTCCGGGACAGGGGGAGAGACCCAGTACTTC.

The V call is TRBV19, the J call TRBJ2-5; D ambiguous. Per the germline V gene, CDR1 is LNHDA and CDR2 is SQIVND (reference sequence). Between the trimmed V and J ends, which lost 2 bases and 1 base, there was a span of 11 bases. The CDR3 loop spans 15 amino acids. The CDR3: CASSISGVIQETQYF. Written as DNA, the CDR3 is TGTGCCAGTAGTATATCCGGAGTGATCCAAGAGACCCAGTACTTC.

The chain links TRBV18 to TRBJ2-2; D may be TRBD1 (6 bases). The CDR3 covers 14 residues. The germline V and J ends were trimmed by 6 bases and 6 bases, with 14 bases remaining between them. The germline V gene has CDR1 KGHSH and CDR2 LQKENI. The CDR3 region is CASSLQTGSGELFF. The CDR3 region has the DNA TGTGCCAGCTCTCTCCAAACAGGGTCCGGGGAGCTGTTTTTT.

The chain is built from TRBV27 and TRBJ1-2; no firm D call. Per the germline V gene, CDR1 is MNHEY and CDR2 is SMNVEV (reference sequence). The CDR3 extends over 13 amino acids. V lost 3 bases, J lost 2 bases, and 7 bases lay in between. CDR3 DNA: TGTGCCAGCAGTTTTTCCGGGAACTATGGCTACACCTTC. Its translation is CASSFSGNYGYTF.

The CDR3 reads CASSRDSYEQYF. Written as DNA, the CDR3 is TGTGCCAGCAGTCGGGACAGCTACGAGCAGTACTTC. This rearrangement joins TRBV11-2 to TRBJ2-7; 7 nucleotides align to TRBD1. CDR1 is SGHAT, CDR2 FQNNGV, per germline. The CDR3 extends over 12 amino acids. After removal of 6 bases from V and 3 bases from J, the junction contained 2 bases not matched to a gene.